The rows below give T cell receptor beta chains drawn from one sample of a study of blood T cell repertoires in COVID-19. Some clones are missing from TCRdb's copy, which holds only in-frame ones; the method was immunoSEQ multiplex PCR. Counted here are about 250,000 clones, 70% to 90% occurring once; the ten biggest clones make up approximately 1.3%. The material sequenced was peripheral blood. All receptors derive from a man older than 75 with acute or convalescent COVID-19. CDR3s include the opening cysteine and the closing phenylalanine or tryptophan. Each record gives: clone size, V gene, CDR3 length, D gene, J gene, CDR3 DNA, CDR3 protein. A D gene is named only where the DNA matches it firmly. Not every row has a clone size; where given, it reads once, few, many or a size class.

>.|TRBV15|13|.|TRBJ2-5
TGTGCCACCAGCAGAGTGCAGCAAGAGACCCAGTACTTC
CATSRVQQETQYF
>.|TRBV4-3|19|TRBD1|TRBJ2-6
TGCGCCAGCAGCCGGCATTACAGGGGGCGGGTCTCTGGGGCCAACGTCCTGACTTTC
CASSRHYRGRVSGANVLTF
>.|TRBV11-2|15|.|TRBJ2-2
TGTGCCAGCAGCTCTCTTCCAGGAAACACCGGGGAGCTGTTTTTT
CASSSLPGNTGELFF
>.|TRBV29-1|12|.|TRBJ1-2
TGCAGCGTTGAACAGGGCGGCTATGGCTACACCTTC
CSVEQGGYGYTF
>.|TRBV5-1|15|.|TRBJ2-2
TGCGCCAGCAGCTTACAGACGACGAACACCGGGGAGCTGTTTTTT
CASSLQTTNTGELFF
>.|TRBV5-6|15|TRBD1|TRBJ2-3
TGTGCCAGCAGCTTTTCAGGGGGCGGTTCAGATACGCAGTATTTT
CASSFSGGGSDTQYF
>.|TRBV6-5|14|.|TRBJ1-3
TGTGCCAGCAGTTACGGAGGGGCTAGAAACACCATATATTTT
CASSYGGARNTIYF
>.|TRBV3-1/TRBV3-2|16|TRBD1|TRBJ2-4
TGTGCCAGCAGCCTCTGGACAGGGGGAACCAAAAACATTCAGTACTTC
CASSLWTGGTKNIQYF
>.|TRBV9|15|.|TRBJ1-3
TGTGCCAGCAGCGTAGAAGGGAGCTCTGGAAACACCATATATTTT
CASSVEGSSGNTIYF
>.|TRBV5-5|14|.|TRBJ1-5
TGTGCCAGCAGCTTTGGTGTAGAGAATCAGCCCCAGCATTTT
CASSFGVENQPQHF
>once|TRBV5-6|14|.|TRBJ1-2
TGTGCCAGCAGCTCGGACGGGAAAAACTATGGCTACACCTTC
CASSSDGKNYGYTF
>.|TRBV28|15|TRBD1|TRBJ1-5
TGTGCCAGCAGTTCTCGACAGGGAAGTAATCAGCCCCAGCATTTT
CASSSRQGSNQPQHF
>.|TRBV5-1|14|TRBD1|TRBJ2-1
TGCGCCAGCAGCGGGGGACAGACCTACAATGAGCAGTTCTTC
CASSGGQTYNEQFF
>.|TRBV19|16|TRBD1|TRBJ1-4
TGTGCCAGTAGTAAACATACCGGGACAGCTAATGAAAAACTGTTTTTT
CASSKHTGTANEKLFF
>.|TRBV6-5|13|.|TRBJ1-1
TGTGCCAGCAGCAGATCTTCTAGCACTGAAGCTTTCTTT
CASSRSSSTEAFF
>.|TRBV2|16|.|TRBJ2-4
TGTGCCAGCAGTGAAGCATCAGGGGTAGCCAAAAACATTCAGTACTTC
CASSEASGVAKNIQYF
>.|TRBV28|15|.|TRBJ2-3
TGTGCCAGCAGTTTAGGCGGGATTAGCACAGATACGCAGTATTTT
CASSLGGISTDTQYF
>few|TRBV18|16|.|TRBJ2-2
TGTGCCAGCTCACTCGGTACAGGGCCGAACACCGGGGAGCTGTTTTTT
CASSLGTGPNTGELFF
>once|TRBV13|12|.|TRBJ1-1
TGTGCCAGCAGTCTAAACAGGGATGAAGCTTTCTTT
CASSLNRDEAFF
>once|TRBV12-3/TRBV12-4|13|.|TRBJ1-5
TGTGCCAGCAGTCAACAGGGTTATCAGCCCCAGCATTTT
CASSQQGYQPQHF
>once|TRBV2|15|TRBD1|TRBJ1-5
TGTGCCAGCAGTGGGGACAGGGGGCTTAATCAGCCCCAGCATTTT
CASSGDRGLNQPQHF
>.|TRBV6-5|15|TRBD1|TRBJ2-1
TGTGCCAGCAGCTCTACCGGGACAGGTTACAATGAGCAGTTCTTC
CASSSTGTGYNEQFF
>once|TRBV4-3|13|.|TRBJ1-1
TGCGCCAGCAGCCCCGAGATGAACACTGAAGCTTTCTTT
CASSPEMNTEAFF
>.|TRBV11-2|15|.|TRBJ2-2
TGTGCCAGCAGCTTAGTCGCACAGAACACCGGGGAGCTGTTTTTT
CASSLVAQNTGELFF
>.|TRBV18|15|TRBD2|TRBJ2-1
TGTGCCAGCTCATCGCAAGCGGGAGTGAACAATGAGCAGTTCTTC
CASSSQAGVNNEQFF
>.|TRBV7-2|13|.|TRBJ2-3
TGTGCCAGCAGCTTAGAGCAGGTCGATACGCAGTATTTT
CASSLEQVDTQYF
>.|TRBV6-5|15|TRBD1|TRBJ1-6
TGTGCCAGCAGTTACCGGGACAGGGCGAATTCACCCCTCCACTTT
CASSYRDRANSPLHF
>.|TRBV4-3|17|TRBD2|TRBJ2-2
TGCGCCAGCAGCCAAGATCGACTAGCGATCCGGGCCGGGGAGCTGTTTTTT
CASSQDRLAIRAGELFF
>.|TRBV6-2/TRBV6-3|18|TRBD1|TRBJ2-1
TGTGCCAGCAGTTACGATGTTATGAGGGACAGGGTTCTATATGAGCAGTTCTTC
CASSYDVMRDRVLYEQFF
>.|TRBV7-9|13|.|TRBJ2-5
TGTGCCAGCAGCTTAGCGGGAGGAGAGACCCAGTACTTC
CASSLAGGETQYF
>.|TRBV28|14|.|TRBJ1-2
TGTGCCAGCAGTTTAGGCGGGGGCTACTATGGCTACACCTTC
CASSLGGGYYGYTF
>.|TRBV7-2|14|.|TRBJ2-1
TGTGCCAGCGGGGCCGACAGCTCCTACAATGAGCAGTTCTTC
CASGADSSYNEQFF
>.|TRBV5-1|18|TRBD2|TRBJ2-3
TGCGCCAGCAGCTTAAAAAGTCTGGCGGGAGGGCCTTCAGATACGCAGTATTTT
CASSLKSLAGGPSDTQYF
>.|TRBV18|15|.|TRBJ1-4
TGTGCCAGCTCCCTGGATGACAGGACTAATGAAAAACTGTTTTTT
CASSLDDRTNEKLFF
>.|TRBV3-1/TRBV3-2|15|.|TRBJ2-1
TGTGCCAGCAGCCAAGCGGCCAGGAATAACAATGAGCAGTTCTTC
CASSQAARNNNEQFF
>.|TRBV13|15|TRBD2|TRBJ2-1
TGTGCCAGCAGCTCCGGGACTAGCGGTTACAATGAGCAGTTCTTC
CASSSGTSGYNEQFF
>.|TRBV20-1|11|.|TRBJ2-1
TGCAGTGCTAGAGATATGGCTGGAGGGCTCTTC
CSARDMAGGLF
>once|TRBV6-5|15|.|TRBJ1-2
TGTGCCAGCAGCGTGACCCCGGTGGTAAACTATGGCCACACCTTC
CASSVTPVVNYGHTF
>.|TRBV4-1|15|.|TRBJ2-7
TGCGCCAGCAGCCCGGACAGCCCTGGGGTCTACGAGCAGTACTTC
CASSPDSPGVYEQYF
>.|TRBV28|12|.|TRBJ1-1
TGTGCCAGCAGTTCTACGACTCAAGAAGCTTTCTTT
CASSSTTQEAFF
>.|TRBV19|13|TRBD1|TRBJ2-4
TGTGCCAGTAGTAGGACAGGGTGGGACATTCAGTACTTC
CASSRTGWDIQYF
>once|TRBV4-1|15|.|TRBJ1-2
TGCGCCAGCAGCCAAGATGAGAGGAGGAGCTATGGCTACACCTTC
CASSQDERRSYGYTF
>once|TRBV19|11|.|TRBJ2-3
TGTGCCAGTAGTATCGGAGATACGCAGTATTTT
CASSIGDTQYF
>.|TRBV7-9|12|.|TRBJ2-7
TGTGCCAGCAGTCCACTTCGCTACGAGCAGTACTTC
CASSPLRYEQYF
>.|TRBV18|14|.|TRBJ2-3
TGTGCCAGCTCACCACCGCCGGAGTCAGATACGCAGTATTTT
CASSPPPESDTQYF
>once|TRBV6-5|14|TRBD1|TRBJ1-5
TGTGCCAGCAGTCTGGACAGGGATAGTCAGCCCCAGCATTTT
CASSLDRDSQPQHF